Sequencing of this TCR beta chain was carried out in a study of human T cells and chemical hapten exposure. Across the whole study: Epicutaneous patch tests delivered 0.01% DPC to the upper back, with evaluation at 6 days.

Specified time point: patch test 2, 6 weeks after DPC sensitization. Treatment meaning: therapeutic diphenylcyclopropenone sensitization with weekly scalp DPC. Trimming removed 2 bases from V and 4 bases from J, with 9 bases in between. Germline V gene lookup returns CDR1 SEHNR and CDR2 FQNEAQ (reference sequence). This CDR3 has 14 amino acids. In this sample, this clonotype turned up a few times. MiXCR, run by TCRdb on the RACE reads, gives a single entry per CDR3 protein. The table includes nearly 85,000 distinct CDR3 sequences, around a tenth detected once. The sample was whole blood, taken in connection with sensitization to the hapten diphenylcyclopropenone (DPC). The clonotype comes from a man aged 18 to 29 with alopecia areata. Some clones in this sample may be carry-over from other donors' samples. The chain couples TRBV7-9 to TRBJ2-1; D possibly corresponds to TRBD2 (6 bases). CDR3 coding DNA: TGTGCCAGCAGCTTACTAGCGCCTTACAATGAGCAGTTCTTC. Protein sequence: CASSLLAPYNEQFF.